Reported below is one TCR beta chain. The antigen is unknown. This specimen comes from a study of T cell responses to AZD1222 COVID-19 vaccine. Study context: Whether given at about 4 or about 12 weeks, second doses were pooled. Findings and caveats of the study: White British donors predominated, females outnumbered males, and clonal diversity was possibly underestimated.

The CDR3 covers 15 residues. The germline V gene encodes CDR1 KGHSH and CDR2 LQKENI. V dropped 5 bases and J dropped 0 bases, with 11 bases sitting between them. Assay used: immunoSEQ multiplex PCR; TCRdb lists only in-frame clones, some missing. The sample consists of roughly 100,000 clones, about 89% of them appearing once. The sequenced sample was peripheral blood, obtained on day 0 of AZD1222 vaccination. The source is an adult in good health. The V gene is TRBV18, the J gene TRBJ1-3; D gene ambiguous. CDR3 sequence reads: CASSNDRSSGNTIYF. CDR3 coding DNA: TGTGCCAGCTCAAATGACCGGAGCTCTGGAAACACCATATATTTT.